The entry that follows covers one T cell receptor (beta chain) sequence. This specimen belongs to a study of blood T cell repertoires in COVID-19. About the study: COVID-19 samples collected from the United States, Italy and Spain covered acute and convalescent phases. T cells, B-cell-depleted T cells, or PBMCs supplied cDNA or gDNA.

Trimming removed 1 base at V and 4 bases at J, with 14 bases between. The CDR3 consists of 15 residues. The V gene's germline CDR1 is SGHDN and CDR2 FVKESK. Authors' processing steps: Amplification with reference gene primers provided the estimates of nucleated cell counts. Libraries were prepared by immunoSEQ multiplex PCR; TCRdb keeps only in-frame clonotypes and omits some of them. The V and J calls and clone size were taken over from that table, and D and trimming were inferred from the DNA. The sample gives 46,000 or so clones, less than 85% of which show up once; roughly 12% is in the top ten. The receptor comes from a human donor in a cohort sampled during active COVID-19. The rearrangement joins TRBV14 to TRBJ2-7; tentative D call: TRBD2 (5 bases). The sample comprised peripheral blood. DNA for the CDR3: TGTGCCAGCAGCCAAGGGGCCGCTCGCGGGTACGAGCAGTACTTC. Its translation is CASSQGAARGYEQYF.